The rows below give T cell receptor beta chains drawn from one sample of a study of Graves' ophthalmopathy and Graves' hyperthyroidism. TCRdb reprocessed the multiplex PCR reads via MiXCR and lists one record per CDR3 protein. Among about 400,000 distinct CDR3 sequences listed, more than 20% were seen once. The sample comprised peripheral blood. Source of these receptors: a woman younger than 30 with stable Graves' hyperthyroidism. The CDR3 runs from the conserved cysteine through the conserved F or W. The D gene is left open where the match is weak. Size is stated for part of the rows, as once, few or many counts, or as a class when the clone is expanded.

TRBJ1-1 | . | TRBD1 | TRBV24-1 | CATSGGLAGQGSKNTEAFF | TGTGCCACCAGTGGGGGACTAGCGGGACAGGGGTCTAAGAACACTGAAGCTTTCTTT
TRBJ1-2 | few | . | TRBV30 | CAWGMGGYTF | TGTGCCTGGGGAATGGGAGGCTACACCTTC
TRBJ1-2 | many | . | TRBV11-2 | CASWAWDYGYTF | TGTGCCTCGTGGGCCTGGGACTATGGCTACACCTTC
TRBJ1-5 | many | . | TRBV30 | CAWNLRLNQPQHF | TGTGCCTGGAATCTCAGACTCAATCAGCCCCAGCATTTT
TRBJ1-1 | many | TRBD1 | TRBV18 | CASSRTGGLNTEAFF | TGTGCCAGCTCACGGACAGGGGGTTTGAACACTGAAGCTTTCTTT
TRBJ2-7 | . | TRBD2 | TRBV2 | CASGRAGISYEQYF | TGTGCCAGCGGGAGGGCAGGGATCTCCTACGAGCAGTACTTC
TRBJ2-7 | many | TRBD2 | TRBV6-1 | CASSEPGLASYEQYF | TGTGCCAGCAGTGAACCGGGACTAGCGTCGTACGAGCAGTACTTC
TRBJ1-5 | many | . | TRBV20-1 | CSASQGERSVSNQPQHF | TGCAGTGCTAGCCAGGGAGAGCGGTCTGTTAGCAATCAGCCCCAGCATTTT
TRBJ2-5 | many | . | TRBV5-1 | CASGGARGRETQYF | TGCGCCAGCGGGGGCGCCCGTGGCAGGGAGACCCAGTACTTC
TRBJ2-7 | few | . | TRBV6-5 | CASSYSPGLQAYDQYF | TGTGCCAGCAGTTACAGCCCCGGGCTGCAAGCCTACGATCAGTACTTC
TRBJ2-2 | many | TRBD2 | TRBV6-1 | CASSAVAGANTGELFF | TGTGCCAGCAGTGCCGTAGCGGGGGCGAACACCGGGGAGCTGTTTTTT
TRBJ2-5 | many | . | TRBV10-3 | CAIRTREDETQYF | TGTGCCATCAGAACTAGGGAGGATGAGACCCAGTACTTC
TRBJ2-5 | . | TRBD2 | TRBV7-9 | CASSIAGAGETQYF | TGTGCCAGCAGCATAGCGGGAGCAGGAGAGACCCAGTACTTC
TRBJ1-1 | many | . | TRBV6-5 | CASIRAENTEAFF | TGTGCCAGCATAAGAGCAGAGAACACTGAAGCTTTCTTT
TRBJ2-7 | . | TRBD2 | TRBV28 | CASSTGRPGKLAGAYEQYF | TGTGCCAGCAGCACGGGACGCCCCGGTAAACTAGCGGGGGCCTACGAGCAGTACTTC
TRBJ1-1 | . | . | TRBV6-4 | CASSALPRGKGSEAFF | TGTGCCAGCAGTGCCCTACCAAGAGGGAAGGGTTCTGAAGCTTTCTTT
TRBJ2-5 | many | TRBD2 | TRBV6-1 | CASSDWREGVETQYF | TGTGCCAGCAGCGACTGGCGGGAGGGAGTGGAGACCCAGTACTTC
TRBJ1-2 | many | . | TRBV19 | CASSSRDKSGYGYTF | TGTGCCAGTAGCTCTCGGGATAAGAGTGGCTATGGCTACACCTTC
TRBJ2-7 | few | . | TRBV6-2/TRBV6-3 | CATHRRHEQYF | TGTGCCACCCACAGAAGGCACGAGCAGTACTTC
TRBJ2-7 | few | . | TRBV6-1 | CASSGFGQSEQYF | TGTGCCAGCAGTGGATTTGGACAGAGCGAGCAGTACTTC
TRBJ1-2 | many | . | TRBV6-2/TRBV6-3 | CASSTIRRTSTNYGYTF | TGTGCCAGCAGTACTATACGCCGGACGTCAACTAACTATGGCTACACCTTC
TRBJ1-1 | many | . | TRBV11-2 | CASSVRQGGTEAFF | TGTGCCAGCAGCGTTCGGCAGGGTGGAACTGAAGCTTTCTTT